One T cell receptor (beta chain) is described in this entry. PCR was performed a second time for about 7 to 11 cycles using a sample-barcoded 5' primer and a J-beta primer mix. One entry per CDR3 protein, called by TCRdb with MiXCR from the 5' RACE reads. The sample shows about 650,000 distinct CDR3 sequences, about 34% of them seen only once. The data were obtained in a study of blood T cells in healthy people across ages. The sample, about 10 milliliters of peripheral blood, was drawn from each donor. Germline CDR1 reads SGHRS; CDR2 reads YFSETQ. V lost 3 bases and J 8 bases, leaving 14 bases between the germline ends. The CDR3 spans 13 residues.

The genes are TRBV5-1 and TRBJ1-2, with D possibly matching TRBD1 (6 bases). This clonotype was sampled from an elderly woman in good health. What was sequenced was blood. This chain's CDR3 is CASSYDRPEGYTF. The CDR3 bases are TGCGCCAGCAGCTACGACAGGCCTGAGGGCTACACCTTC.